A single sample gave rise to the 25 T cell receptor beta chains below, sequenced in a study of T cells in tuberculosis. Sorting used thawed, overnight-rested PBMC stained with anti-CD3, a viability dye and GMM-loaded CD1B tetramer. CD1B tetramers were loaded with Rhodococcus equi-derived C32 glucose monomycolate. The data were produced by immunoSEQ multiplex PCR, yet TCRdb's version contains in-frame clones alone and is incomplete. The data contain more than 70,000 clones, under 95% of them seen just once; the ten biggest clones take up under 2.5%. Sequencing was performed on CD1b-GMM tetramer-negative cells sorted from PBMCs. The receptors were sampled from an adult woman with latent tuberculosis.

The V and J genes are TRBV5-6 and TRBJ2-7; weak D call: TRBD2 (5 bases). Germline assignment: CDR1 SGHDT and CDR2 YYEEEE. This CDR3 spans 14 amino acids. Deletions cut 0 bases from V and 7 bases from J, with 14 bases between. CDR3 loop: CASSLDARTGEQYF. CDR3 DNA sequence: TGTGCCAGCAGCTTGGATGCCAGGACGGGGGAGCAGTACTTC.

Written as DNA, the CDR3 is TGTGCCAGCAGCTTAGCGCTGGCTAGCGGGGGGACCTCCTACGAGCAGTACTTC. Encoded protein: CASSLALASGGTSYEQYF. The chain couples TRBV7-2 to TRBJ2-7, with TRBD2 matching over 11 bases. V was clipped by 0 bases and J by 0 bases; unmatched bases: 7. The CDR3 runs 18 residues. In germline, CDR1 is SGHTA, CDR2 FQGNSA.

CDR3 sequence (DNA): TGCGCCAGCAGAGTCGGAGGTGCTATCCAAGAGACCCAGTACTTC. Translated: CASRVGGAIQETQYF. V and J are TRBV5-1 and TRBJ2-5; D is possibly TRBD2 (5 bases). Between the trimmed V and J ends, which lost 5 bases and 1 base, there was a span of 15 bases. Per the germline V gene, CDR1 is SGHRS and CDR2 is YFSETQ. This CDR3 spans 15 amino acids.

This sequence joins TRBV6-1 and TRBJ2-1; D is unclear. Trimming cost V 4 bases and J 5 bases, with 12 bases left between them. CDR3 length equals 14 residues. Germline V CDR1 and CDR2: MNHNS, SASEGT. The CDR3 is CASSVYRLDNEQFF. CDR3 sequence (DNA): TGTGCCAGCAGTGTCTACCGACTGGACAATGAGCAGTTCTTC.

The J gene is TRBJ1-3, the V gene TRBV28; TRBD1 aligns across 7 bases. Trimming cost V 4 bases and J 0 bases; bases outside gene matches: 12. The CDR3 length is 18 residues. CDR1 and CDR2 (germline): MDHEN, SYDVKM. DNA of the CDR3: TGTGCCAGCAGTTCATCCGGGACAGTTTCATACTCTGGAAACACCATATATTTT. It is translated as CASSSSGTVSYSGNTIYF.

This rearrangement joins TRBV6-5 to TRBJ2-3; TRBD2 agrees at 8 bases. CDR1 and CDR2 from the germline V gene are MNHEY and SVGAGI. The CDR3 is made up of 15 amino acids. Trimming removed 6 bases from V and 3 bases from J; junction bases left unmatched: 8. CDR3 nucleotide sequence: TGTGCCAGCAGGGGCGGACTAGCCCAGACAGATACGCAGTATTTT. Its protein is CASRGGLAQTDTQYF.

This chain uses TRBV4-3 with TRBJ2-3, with TRBD2 identical over 7 bases. The CDR3 has 15 amino acids. Germline CDR1 LGHNA, CDR2 YSLEER. V lost 1 base to trimming and J lost 3 bases; unmatched junction nucleotides: 4. CDR3 DNA sequence: TGCGCCAGCAGCCAAGGACTAGCTTGGACAGATACGCAGTATTTT. The encoded protein is CASSQGLAWTDTQYF.

The rearrangement joins TRBV13 to TRBJ2-5, with 9 bases lining up with TRBD2. J gave up 3 bases and V 1 base, and 9 bases lay outside the gene matches. This CDR3 contains 17 residues. CDR1 PRHDT and CDR2 FYEKMQ come from the germline V gene (reference sequence). The CDR3 sequence: CASSLASSGGTKETQYF. In DNA form, the CDR3 reads TGTGCCAGCAGCTTAGCTTCCAGCGGGGGGACGAAAGAGACCCAGTACTTC.

The CDR3 DNA is TGTGCCTGGAGTGGATTTCAGGGGAGCGATGGAAACACCATATATTTT. Amino acid sequence: CAWSGFQGSDGNTIYF. This rearrangement joins TRBV30 to TRBJ1-3, with D maybe TRBD1 (6 bases). The CDR3 is 16 residues long. V lost 1 base to trimming and J lost 3 bases, with 16 bases between them. From germline, CDR1 is GTSNPN and CDR2 SVGIG (reference sequence). The full variable domain, rest sourced from reference TRBV30 and TRBJ1-3, is SQTIHQWPATLVQPVGSPLSLECTVEGTSNPNLYWYRQAAGRGLQLLFYSVGIGQISSEVPQNLSASRPQDRQFILSSKKLLLSDSGFYLCAWSGFQGSDGNTIYFGEGSWLTVV.

The chain carries TRBV6-1 and TRBJ1-2; TRBD1 might be the D (6 bases). The germline CDR1 and CDR2 sequences are MNHNS and SASEGT. Trimming removed 7 bases from V and 0 bases from J, with 9 bases in between. The CDR3 is 13 amino acids. The CDR3 region is CASTWTANYGYTF. The DNA for the CDR3 is TGTGCCAGCACTTGGACAGCTAACTATGGCTACACCTTC.

The V gene is TRBV19, the J gene TRBJ2-1, with D maybe TRBD1 (6 bases). Trimming stripped 5 bases from V and 5 bases from J, with 13 bases between. CDR1 is LNHDA and CDR2 is SQIVND in the germline V gene (reference sequence). The CDR3 runs 14 residues. The CDR3 coding sequence is TGTGCCAGTAGTGTCCCCGGGACACACAATGAGCAGTTCTTC. It codes for CASSVPGTHNEQFF.

The chain joins TRBV11-2 to TRBJ2-3; 7 bases fit TRBD1. The junction had 4 bases not matched to a gene; V was cut back by 0 bases and J by 4 bases. Germline assignment: CDR1 SGHAT and CDR2 FQNNGV. The CDR3 is 15 amino acids. In DNA form, the CDR3 reads TGTGCCAGCAGCTTAGATCGCACAGGGGCAGATACGCAGTATTTT. Its protein is CASSLDRTGADTQYF.

V and J are TRBV6-5 and TRBJ2-5, with a weak D call TRBD2 (5 bases). CDR3 length: 14 amino acids. The germline V gene has CDR1 MNHEY and CDR2 SVGAGI. With 6 bases removed from V and 2 bases from J, the gap between germline ends came to 13 bases. The CDR3 region has the DNA TGTGCCAGCAGATCACGGGGATATCAAGAGACCCAGTACTTC. Residues: CASRSRGYQETQYF.

J is TRBJ2-1 and V is TRBV2; 14 nucleotides align to TRBD2. Germline CDR1 is SNHLY and CDR2 is FYNNEI. Germline trimming cut 4 bases from V and 2 bases from J; bases unmatched to any gene: 7. CDR3 length: 18 residues. CDR3 coding DNA: TGTGCCAGCAGTGGACTAGCGGGGGGGCTGCTAGCCTACAATGAGCAGTTCTTC. Protein sequence: CASSGLAGGLLAYNEQFF.

This clone was found once. The V and J genes are TRBV11-3 and TRBJ2-1; 14 nucleotides match TRBD2. There are 17 residues in the CDR3. J was trimmed by 8 bases and V by 3 bases; bases with no gene match: 9. Germline V gives CDR1 SGHNT, CDR2 YENEEA. CDR3 DNA sequence: TGTGCCAGCAGCTTCCCGGCGACTAGCGGGGGGGCCGATGAGCAGTTCTTC. It specifies CASSFPATSGGADEQFF. Variable domain in full (rest from reference TRBV11-3 and TRBJ2-1): EAGVVQSPRYKIIEKKQPVAFWCNPISGHNTLYWYLQNLGQGPELLIRYENEEAVDDSQLPKDRFSAERLKGVDSTLKIQPAELGDSAVYLCASSFPATSGGADEQFFGPGTRLTVL.

Worth noting for this clone: The junction departs from the called germline gene at one end, perhaps through a read error. The chain recombines TRBV7-7 with TRBJ2-5; 9 nucleotides align to TRBD1. The CDR3 sequence is 15 residues long. The germline V gene has CDR1 SSHAT and CDR2 FNYEAQ (reference sequence). The CDR3 loop is CASSSWTGAGWTQYF. In nucleotides, the CDR3 is TGTGCTAGCAGCTCCTGGACAGGGGCCGGGTGGACCCAGTACTTC. Drawing the rest from reference TRBV7-7 and TRBJ2-5, the complete variable domain is GAGVSQSPRYKVTKRGQDVTLRCDPISSHATLYWYQQALGQGPEFLTYFNYEAQPDKSGLPSDRFSAERPEGSISTLTIQRTEQRDSAMYRCASSSWTGAGWTQYFGPGTRLLVL.

The chain recombines TRBV27 with TRBJ2-1; 7 nucleotides agree with TRBD2. This CDR3 region has 15 residues. Germline assignment: CDR1 MNHEY and CDR2 SMNVEV (reference sequence). V lost 6 bases and J lost 7; bases outside the gene matches: 12. CDR3 amino acids: CASSPIGRAGNEQFF. DNA of the CDR3: TGTGCCAGCAGCCCAATTGGGCGAGCGGGGAATGAGCAGTTCTTC.

The J gene is TRBJ2-5, the V gene TRBV7-9; D not certain. The V end lost 5 bases, the J end lost 2 bases, and 15 bases lay between the germline ends. Per the germline V gene, CDR1 is SEHNR and CDR2 is FQNEAQ (reference sequence). The CDR3 runs to 15 residues. The CDR3 loop reads CASSHYKDSQETQYF. DNA for the CDR3: TGTGCCAGCAGCCACTATAAAGATAGTCAAGAGACCCAGTACTTC.

The chain recombines TRBV7-9 with TRBJ1-6; D gene uncertain. Germline CDR1 and CDR2: SEHNR and FQNEAQ (reference sequence). This CDR3 spans 15 amino acids. Trimming pared 1 base from V and 10 bases from J, leaving 14 bases between. CDR3 coding DNA: TGTGCCAGCAGCTTAGTGTCCAGTAGCAGCTCACCCCTCCACTTT. It is translated as CASSLVSSSSSPLHF.

This CDR3 reads CASSFGTRPFDEQFF. The CDR3 nucleotides are TGTGCCAGCAGCTTTGGGACTAGACCTTTCGATGAGCAGTTCTTC. The rearrangement joins TRBV7-6 to TRBJ2-1; 8 positions match TRBD2. The V gene's germline CDR1 is SGHVS and CDR2 FNYEAQ. J lost 8 bases, V lost 3 bases, and 9 bases had no gene match. The CDR3 spans 15 residues.

This clone was picked up one time. This rearrangement joins TRBV28 to TRBJ2-1; TRBD2 aligns across 10 bases. V gave up 6 bases and J gave up 10 bases; unmatched junction bases: 15. Germline CDR1 MDHEN, CDR2 SYDVKM. CDR3 length: 16 residues. The CDR3: CASSPPGAGGRWEQFF. The CDR3 bases are TGTGCCAGCAGCCCACCGGGAGCGGGGGGGCGATGGGAGCAGTTCTTC.

The chain carries TRBV5-1 and TRBJ2-1, with 7 bases fitting TRBD1. With V trimmed by 3 bases and J by 2 bases, 5 bases remained unmatched. CDR1 SGHRS and CDR2 YFSETQ come from the germline V gene. The CDR3 consists of 15 residues. CDR3 amino acids: CASSSTGNTYNEQFF. The CDR3 DNA is TGCGCCAGCAGCTCGACAGGGAATACCTACAATGAGCAGTTCTTC.

V gene TRBV6-5 combines with J gene TRBJ1-2, with TRBD1 as a possible D gene (6 bases). CDR3 length: 15 amino acids. The V and J ends lost 2 bases and 6 bases respectively, with 16 bases between them. CDR1 and CDR2 (germline): MNHEY, SVGAGI. The CDR3 nucleotides are TGTGCCAGCAGTTACGGCGGGGAGGGGGAAGATGGCTACACCTTC. It translates to CASSYGGEGEDGYTF.

The CDR3 reads CASSTTPGELFF. CDR3 bases: TGTGCCAGTAGTACCACTCCCGGGGAGCTGTTTTTT. This chain links TRBV19 with TRBJ2-2; D uncertain. Germline V gene data show CDR1 as LNHDA and CDR2 as SQIVND (reference sequence). The V end was cut by 4 bases, the J end by 6 bases, with 6 bases between. The CDR3 contains 12 residues.

In this sample, this clone turned up once. The chain employs TRBV7-6 and TRBJ1-4, with 8 bases lining up with TRBD1. This CDR3 comprises 15 residues. From germline, CDR1 is SGHVS and CDR2 FNYEAQ. J gave up 5 bases and V 5 bases, and 7 bases lay outside the gene matches. CDR3 nucleotides: TGTGCCAGCAGCATCTTGACAGGGGAAAATGAAAAACTGTTTTTT. Translated: CASSILTGENEKLFF.